These 6 T cell receptor beta chains were sequenced from one sample in a study of blood T cell repertoires in COVID-19. Sequencing used immunoSEQ multiplex PCR; TCRdb keeps in-frame clones, though not all of them. The table records over 200,000 clones, around 75% of them present only once. The sequencing sample was made of peripheral blood. The receptor source for this set is a human donor in a cohort sampled during active COVID-19.

CDR3 DNA sequence: TGCAGCGTTACTGCCGAAGCCTACGAGCAGTACTTC. Protein sequence: CSVTAEAYEQYF. The rearrangement joins TRBV29-1 to TRBJ2-7; D is ambiguous. Looked up from germline, CDR1 is SQVTM and CDR2 is ANQGSEA. The CDR3 totals 12 residues. V was cut by 5 bases and J by 2 bases, with 10 bases left in between.

This chain joins TRBV2 and TRBJ2-5; TRBD2 aligns across 13 bases. V shed 3 bases, J shed 4 bases, and the junction held 2 bases outside the gene matches. From germline, CDR1 is SNHLY and CDR2 FYNNEI. The CDR3 is 15 residues long. CDR3 amino acids: CASSDRTSGGETQYF. The CDR3 coding sequence is TGTGCCAGCAGTGACAGGACTAGCGGGGGAGAGACCCAGTACTTC.

V usage is TRBV6-2 or TRBV6-3 and J usage is TRBJ2-7; possibly TRBD1 for D (6 bases). CDR3 length equals 13 residues. The germline gives CDR1 MNHEY, CDR2 SVGEGT. The V and J ends lost 6 bases and 2 bases respectively, with 11 bases between them. The CDR3 DNA reads TGTGCCAGCAGCCAGGGACAAGCCTACGAGCAGTACTTC. Its translation is CASSQGQAYEQYF.

The CDR3 spells CASSQDVAGRAFF. CDR3 DNA sequence: TGTGCCAGCAGCCAAGATGTGGCAGGGCGAGCTTTCTTT. The chain couples TRBV4-2 to TRBJ1-1; D may be TRBD1 (5 bases). The CDR3 sequence is 13 residues long. V gave up 0 bases and J gave up 10 bases, with 12 bases separating them. Germline V gives CDR1 LGHNA, CDR2 YNFKEQ.

The chain links TRBV29-1 to TRBJ1-2, with D possibly being TRBD1 (5 bases). CDR3 length: 13 amino acids. Trimming pared 0 bases from V and 4 bases from J, leaving 9 bases between. In germline, CDR1 is SQVTM, CDR2 ANQGSEA. The CDR3 sequence: CSVEDRTTYGYTF. CDR3 in DNA: TGCAGCGTTGAAGATAGGACAACCTATGGCTACACCTTC.

This clone was seen a few times. The chain combines TRBV15 with TRBJ1-3; D may be TRBD1 (6 bases). V was pared by 4 bases and J by 0 bases, with 10 bases between. Germline lookup yields CDR1 LNHNV and CDR2 YYDKDF (reference sequence). CDR3 length equals 15 residues. CDR3 in amino acids: CATSTTDSSGNTIYF. The CDR3 DNA is TGTGCCACCAGCACCACGGACAGCTCTGGAAACACCATATATTTT. Full variable domain (missing parts from reference TRBV15 and TRBJ1-3): DAMVIQNPRYQVTQFGKPVTLSCSQTLNHNVMYWYQQKSSQAPKLLFHYYDKDFNNEADTPDNFQSRRPNTSFCFLDIRSPGLGDTAMYLCATSTTDSSGNTIYFGEGSWLTVV.